A selection of T cell receptor beta chains follows, all from one sample in a study of OX40 agonist ivuxolimab in advanced cancers. TCRdb's table, derived via immunoSEQ multiplex PCR, lists solely in-frame clones and lacks some. This table has 5,600 or so clones, about 76% appearing once. This sample comprised CD4+ or CD8+ T cells sorted from blood, obtained in a trial of the OX40 agonist ivuxolimab. The receptors originated from an adult with an advanced solid tumor such as melanoma, head and neck, liver or kidney cancer. CDR3s include the opening cysteine and the closing phenylalanine or tryptophan. The D gene is left open where the match is weak. Rows give clone size only sometimes, using once, few, many, or a class for an expanded clone.

j_gene,d_gene,abundance,v_gene,len,CDR3aa,CDR3nt
TRBJ2-3,TRBD2,.,TRBV15,15,CATSRLAGGTDTQYF,TGTGCCACCAGCAGACTAGCGGGGGGTACAGATACGCAGTATTTT
TRBJ1-5,.,.,TRBV28,14,CASRTEYSNQPQHF,TGTGCCAGCAGGACGGAGTATAGCAATCAGCCCCAGCATTTT
TRBJ1-1,.,medium-sized,TRBV9,15,CASSVVGGSDTEAFF,TGTGCCAGCAGCGTAGTGGGTGGGTCGGACACTGAAGCTTTCTTT
TRBJ1-2,TRBD1,few,TRBV5-1,19,CASSLKTGQVDPLFYGYTF,TGCGCCAGCAGCTTAAAAACGGGACAGGTTGACCCCCTCTTTTATGGCTACACCTTC
TRBJ2-3,TRBD2,once,TRBV9,14,CASSDSGSTDTQYF,TGTGCCAGCAGCGATAGCGGGAGCACAGATACGCAGTATTTT
TRBJ2-5,TRBD2,few,TRBV7-2,14,CASSLMGGQETQYF,TGTGCCAGCAGCTTAATGGGAGGGCAAGAGACCCAGTACTTC
TRBJ2-5,TRBD2,.,TRBV6-5,15,CASSGTSGFQETQYF,TGTGCCAGCAGCGGGACTAGCGGGTTCCAAGAGACCCAGTACTTC
TRBJ1-2,.,.,TRBV21-1,17,CASSKAGPRLIPNGYTF,TGTGCCAGCAGCAAAGCAGGTCCGCGCCTTATCCCCAATGGCTACACCTTC
TRBJ2-2,TRBD2,.,TRBV13,16,CASSPRTSITHGELFF,TGTGCCAGCAGCCCAAGGACTAGTATAACACACGGGGAGCTGTTTTTT
TRBJ2-3,.,.,TRBV7-2,12,CASSLAGRLQYF,TGTGCCAGCAGCCTGGCAGGGAGACTGCAGTATTTT
TRBJ1-2,.,.,TRBV7-2,14,CASSSRGGARGYTF,TGTGCCAGCAGCTCCCGGGGAGGGGCTAGGGGCTACACCTTC
TRBJ2-5,.,.,TRBV4-1,14,CASSQAPDQETQYF,TGCGCCAGCAGCCAAGCTCCAGACCAAGAGACCCAGTACTTC
TRBJ1-1,.,.,TRBV4-1,14,CASSQGVRSSEAFF,TGCGCCAGCAGCCAAGGTGTAAGGAGCTCTGAAGCTTTCTTT
TRBJ2-5,.,few,TRBV14,15,CASSQEYVSEETQYF,TGTGCCAGCAGCCAAGAATACGTCAGTGAAGAGACCCAGTACTTC
TRBJ2-3,.,.,TRBV6-6,16,CASSYSDAGRVDTQYF,TGTGCCAGCAGTTACTCGGACGCGGGACGAGTAGATACGCAGTATTTT
TRBJ2-7,TRBD1,.,TRBV7-9,14,CASSQGTGSYEQYF,TGCGCCAGCAGCCAAGGGACAGGGTCTTACGAGCAGTACTTC
TRBJ2-5,.,.,TRBV7-9,16,CASSSLEGRVRETQYF,TGTGCCAGCAGCTCGCTAGAGGGCAGGGTGCGAGAGACCCAGTACTTC
TRBJ2-2,.,.,TRBV6-9,12,CACRRDTGELFF,TGTGCCTGCAGGAGAGACACCGGGGAGCTGTTTTTT
TRBJ2-5,TRBD1,.,TRBV11-3,15,CASSTRTGEGETQYF,TGTGCCAGCAGCACCCGGACAGGGGAAGGAGAGACCCAGTACTTC
TRBJ2-5,.,.,TRBV5-5,15,CASRTSSFSVETQYF,TGTGCCAGCAGGACTAGTTCTTTTTCCGTGGAGACCCAGTACTTC
TRBJ2-7,TRBD1,once,TRBV4-1,15,CASSLEPGQGPEQYF,TGCGCCAGCAGCCTCGAACCGGGACAGGGACCCGAGCAGTACTTC
TRBJ2-5,TRBD2,.,TRBV7-2,18,CASSLGLGLAGEAETQYF,TGTGCCAGCAGCTTAGGACTTGGACTAGCGGGAGAAGCTGAGACCCAGTACTTC
TRBJ1-1,.,.,TRBV27,15,CASSLIGGGSTEAFF,TGTGCCAGCAGTTTAATAGGAGGAGGGAGCACTGAAGCTTTCTTT
TRBJ2-1,TRBD2,.,TRBV11-3,15,CASSEGLAEYNEQFF,TGTGCCAGCAGCGAGGGACTAGCGGAATACAATGAGCAGTTCTTC
TRBJ2-1,.,.,TRBV6-5,14,CASSYSTAYNEQFF,TGTGCCAGCAGTTACTCGACGGCCTACAATGAGCAGTTCTTC
TRBJ2-1,.,.,TRBV4-3,15,CASSQDVASYNEQFF,TGCGCCAGCAGCCAAGACGTAGCGTCCTACAATGAGCAGTTCTTC
TRBJ2-1,.,.,TRBV19,15,CASSIDDSSYNEQFF,TGTGCCAGTAGTATAGATGACAGCTCCTACAATGAGCAGTTCTTC
TRBJ1-5,TRBD1,.,TRBV9,14,CASSPTGVGQPQHF,TGTGCCAGCAGCCCGACAGGGGTCGGCCAGCCCCAGCATTTT
TRBJ2-3,.,few,TRBV9,16,CASSVGGMRVTDTQYF,TGTGCCAGCAGCGTAGGTGGCATGAGGGTCACAGATACGCAGTATTTT
TRBJ2-2,TRBD2,.,TRBV7-8,20,CASSLRKPGTSGRKVGELFF,TGTGCCAGCAGCCTCCGGAAGCCTGGGACTAGCGGGAGAAAGGTCGGGGAGCTGTTTTTT
TRBJ2-3,.,.,TRBV4-3,15,CASSQGTSSTDTQYF,TGCGCCAGCAGCCAGGGGACATCTAGCACAGATACGCAGTATTTT
TRBJ2-3,.,.,TRBV13,13,CASRSGSTDTQYF,TGTGCCAGCAGATCCGGGAGCACAGATACGCAGTATTTT
TRBJ2-1,TRBD2,.,TRBV10-3,14,CAISLAVSYNEQFF,TGTGCCATCAGCCTAGCGGTCTCCTACAATGAGCAGTTCTTC
TRBJ2-5,.,once,TRBV28,16,CASSNLEGGERETQYF,TGTGCCAGCAGTAACCTCGAAGGGGGGGAGCGGGAGACCCAGTACTTC
TRBJ1-1,.,.,TRBV4-3,17,CGSSQDPPGRGRTEAFF,TGCGGTAGCAGCCAAGATCCCCCAGGGAGAGGACGGACTGAAGCTTTCTTT
TRBJ2-7,TRBD1,once,TRBV9,16,CASSGSPGQGPYEQYF,TGTGCCAGCAGCGGCTCTCCGGGACAGGGGCCCTACGAGCAGTACTTC
TRBJ1-5,.,.,TRBV6-1,15,CASSEGAPINQPQHF,TGTGCCAGCAGTGAAGGGGCTCCTATCAATCAGCCCCAGCATTTT
TRBJ2-7,TRBD1,.,TRBV5-1,15,CASSPGQGFSYEQYF,TGCGCCAGCAGCCCGGGACAGGGATTTTCCTACGAGCAGTACTTC
TRBJ1-1,.,.,TRBV4-1,15,CASSQGPGPGTEAFF,TGCGCCAGCAGCCAAGGGCCAGGGCCCGGCACTGAAGCTTTCTTT
TRBJ2-3,.,.,TRBV19,17,CASRVSGTSMRTDTQYF,TGTGCCAGTAGGGTGTCCGGGACCTCAATGCGCACAGATACGCAGTATTTT
TRBJ1-6,TRBD1,few,TRBV30,14,CAYDRGLGNSPLHF,TGTGCCTACGACAGGGGGCTAGGAAATTCACCCCTCCACTTT
TRBJ2-3,.,.,TRBV4-2,15,CASSQGWAGTDTQYF,TGTGCCAGCAGCCAAGGTTGGGCGGGCACAGATACGCAGTATTTT
TRBJ1-5,.,.,TRBV7-2,16,CASSPGRQTTDQPQHF,TGTGCCAGCAGCCCCGGTCGGCAGACAACAGATCAGCCCCAGCATTTT
TRBJ2-7,.,few,TRBV5-1,14,CASSAGHSSYEQYF,TGCGCCAGCAGCGCCGGACATAGCTCCTACGAGCAGTACTTC
TRBJ2-1,.,.,TRBV7-8,12,CASSSRGNEQFF,TGTGCCAGCAGCTCCAGGGGTAATGAGCAGTTCTTC
TRBJ2-2,.,.,TRBV6-6,13,CASSQQETGELFF,TGTGCCAGCAGCCAACAGGAGACCGGGGAGCTGTTTTTT
TRBJ2-1,TRBD2,.,TRBV4-3,18,CASSQEKVTSGWYNEQFF,TGCGCCAGCAGCCAAGAGAAGGTAACTAGCGGGTGGTACAATGAGCAGTTCTTC
TRBJ2-7,.,.,TRBV4-3,14,CASSQDRKSYEQYF,TGCGCCAGCAGCCAAGACAGGAAGTCCTACGAGCAGTACTTC
TRBJ1-6,.,.,TRBV11-3,12,CASSSDDSPLHF,TGTGCCAGCAGCTCAGATGATTCACCCCTCCACTTT